A selection of T cell receptor beta chains follows, all from one sample in a study of beta chain features in type 1 diabetes. Using immunoSEQ multiplex PCR, the repertoire was profiled, and TCRdb retains in-frame clones only, with some absent. The sample shows 600,000 or so clones, around 12% of them seen only once. The material sequenced was naive CD4+ T cells from blood. Receptor source: a man younger than 40 with type 1 diabetes. Both conserved end residues are part of each CDR3. D genes are given only for firm matches. Some rows have no size entry. The others give once, few or many, or a class for an expanded clone.

j_call v_call clone_size d_call cdr3_length cdr3_aa cdr3_nt
TRBJ1-2 TRBV7-2 few TRBD1 15 CASSSRTGTNYGYTF TGTGCCAGCAGCTCGCGGACAGGAACTAACTATGGCTACACCTTC
TRBJ2-5 TRBV6-6 - - 12 CASSYSRETQYF TGTGCCAGCAGTTACTCTAGGGAGACCCAGTACTTC
TRBJ1-2 TRBV30 - TRBD1 12 CAWSLHRDREYF TGTGCCTGGAGCCTACACCGGGACAGAGAGTACTTC
TRBJ1-1 TRBV7-2 few TRBD1 13 CASTNQGDTEAFF TGTGCCAGCACCAACCAGGGGGACACTGAAGCTTTCTTT
TRBJ2-6 TRBV18 - - 17 CASSRTAESSGANVLTF TGTGCCAGCTCACGGACGGCCGAGAGCTCTGGGGCCAACGTCCTGACTTTC
TRBJ2-1 TRBV5-4 - TRBD2 16 CASSVAGGRSYNEQFF TGTGCCAGCAGCGTCGCGGGGGGCCGCTCCTACAATGAGCAGTTCTTC
TRBJ2-3 TRBV9 - - 16 CASSGGLWTDTDTQYF TGTGCCAGCAGCGGGGGGCTTTGGACCGACACAGATACGCAGTATTTT
TRBJ2-4 TRBV2 - - 14 CASTQGVLGNIQYF TGTGCCAGCACTCAGGGAGTTCTTGGAAACATTCAGTACTTC
TRBJ2-2 TRBV5-1 - - 15 CASSLNMGRAGELFF TGCGCCAGCAGCTTGAATATGGGGCGCGCCGGGGAGCTGTTTTTT
TRBJ2-7 TRBV30 few TRBD2 16 CAWSLAGGSLRNEQYF TGTGCCTGGAGTTTAGCGGGGGGCTCCCTTAGGAACGAGCAGTACTTC
TRBJ2-2 TRBV9 few - 16 CASSLLGLASTGELFF TGTGCCAGCAGCCTTCTGGGGCTAGCGTCTACCGGGGAGCTGTTTTTT
TRBJ2-1 TRBV6-1 - - 11 CASNLYNEQFF TGTGCCAGCAACCTCTACAATGAGCAGTTCTTC
TRBJ1-1 TRBV18 few TRBD1 15 CASSPTLGQGNEAFF TGTGCCAGCTCACCAACCCTAGGACAGGGGAATGAAGCTTTCTTT
TRBJ2-3 TRBV5-4 - - 19 CASSLVDRNRITSTDTQYF TGTGCCAGCAGCTTGGTGGACAGAAACCGAATTACTAGCACAGATACGCAGTATTTT
TRBJ2-3 TRBV9 - TRBD2 16 CASSSQPSGNTDTQYF TGTGCCAGCAGCTCTCAGCCTAGCGGGAACACAGATACGCAGTATTTT
TRBJ1-2 TRBV19 - - 15 CASTPTGTGIYGYTF TGTGCCAGTACCCCAACCGGGACCGGCATCTATGGCTACACCTTC
TRBJ1-2 TRBV18 - - 17 CASSPPSVPQGGYGYTF TGTGCCAGCTCACCACCGAGCGTCCCTCAGGGTGGCTATGGCTACACCTTC